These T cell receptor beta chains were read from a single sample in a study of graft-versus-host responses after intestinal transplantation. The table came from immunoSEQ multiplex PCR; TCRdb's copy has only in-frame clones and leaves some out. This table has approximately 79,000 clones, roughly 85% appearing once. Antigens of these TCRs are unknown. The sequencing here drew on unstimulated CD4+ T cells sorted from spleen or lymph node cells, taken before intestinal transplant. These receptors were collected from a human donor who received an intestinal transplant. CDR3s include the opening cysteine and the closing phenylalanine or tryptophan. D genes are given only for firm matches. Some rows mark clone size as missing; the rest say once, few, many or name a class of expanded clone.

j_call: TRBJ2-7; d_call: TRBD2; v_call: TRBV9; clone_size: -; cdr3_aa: CASSRSGNEQYF; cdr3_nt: TGTGCCAGCAGCCGCAGCGGGAACGAGCAGTACTTC
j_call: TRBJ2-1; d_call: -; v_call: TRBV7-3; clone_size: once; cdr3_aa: CASSLQGYLYNEQFF; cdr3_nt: TGTGCCAGCAGCTTACAGGGATACTTGTACAATGAGCAGTTCTTC
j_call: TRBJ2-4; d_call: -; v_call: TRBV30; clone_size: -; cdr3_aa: CAWRGGTTGSPLNIQYF; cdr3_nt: TGTGCCTGGAGGGGCGGCACGACAGGCTCGCCCTTAAACATTCAGTACTTC
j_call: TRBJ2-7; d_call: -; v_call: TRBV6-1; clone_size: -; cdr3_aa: CASSASLYEQYF; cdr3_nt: TGTGCCAGCAGTGCGTCTTTGTACGAGCAGTACTTC
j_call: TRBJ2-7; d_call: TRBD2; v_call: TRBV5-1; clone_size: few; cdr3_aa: CASSRTSGASYEQYF; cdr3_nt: TGCGCCAGCAGCAGAACTAGCGGGGCGTCCTACGAGCAGTACTTC
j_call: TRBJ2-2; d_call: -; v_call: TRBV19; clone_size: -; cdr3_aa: CASSIARGSGELFF; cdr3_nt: TGTGCCAGTAGTATAGCTAGGGGTAGCGGGGAGCTGTTTTTT
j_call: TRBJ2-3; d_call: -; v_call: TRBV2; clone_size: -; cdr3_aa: CASSVTLTTDTQYF; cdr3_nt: TGTGCCAGCAGTGTGACACTTACCACAGATACGCAGTATTTT
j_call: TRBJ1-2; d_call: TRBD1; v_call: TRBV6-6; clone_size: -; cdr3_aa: CASSQGDYGYTF; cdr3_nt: TGTGCCAGCAGCCAGGGGGACTATGGCTACACCTTC
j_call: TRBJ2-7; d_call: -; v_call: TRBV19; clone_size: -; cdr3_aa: CASSISTARQSYEQYF; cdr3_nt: TGTGCCAGTAGTATCTCAACGGCGCGACAGTCCTACGAGCAGTACTTC
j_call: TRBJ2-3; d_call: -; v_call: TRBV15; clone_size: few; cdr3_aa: CATRARPGTDTQYF; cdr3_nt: TGTGCCACCAGGGCTAGACCCGGGACAGATACGCAGTATTTT
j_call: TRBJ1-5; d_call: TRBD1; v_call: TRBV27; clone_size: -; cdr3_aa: CASRARWDRARQPQHF; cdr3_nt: TGTGCCAGCAGGGCGAGATGGGACAGGGCGCGACAGCCCCAGCATTTT
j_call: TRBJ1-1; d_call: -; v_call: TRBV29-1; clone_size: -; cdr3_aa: CSVAGLMAEAFF; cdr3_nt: TGCAGCGTTGCGGGGTTAATGGCTGAAGCTTTCTTT
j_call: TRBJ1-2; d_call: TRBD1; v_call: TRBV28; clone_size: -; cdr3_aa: CASSSSGTADNYGYTF; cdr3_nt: TGTGCCAGCAGTTCCTCCGGGACAGCAGATAACTATGGCTACACCTTC
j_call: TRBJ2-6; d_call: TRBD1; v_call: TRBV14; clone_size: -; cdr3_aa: CASSHPRQGPGAGANVLTF; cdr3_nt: TGTGCCAGCAGCCACCCGAGACAGGGCCCAGGTGCCGGGGCCAACGTCCTGACTTTC
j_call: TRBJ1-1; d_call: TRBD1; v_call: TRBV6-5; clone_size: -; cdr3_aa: CASSLQGGTEAFF; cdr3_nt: TGTGCCAGCAGCCTACAGGGGGGCACTGAAGCTTTCTTT
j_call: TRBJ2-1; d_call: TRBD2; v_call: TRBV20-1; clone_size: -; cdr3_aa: CSAIPLAEQFF; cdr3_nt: TGCAGTGCTATTCCACTAGCGGAGCAGTTCTTC
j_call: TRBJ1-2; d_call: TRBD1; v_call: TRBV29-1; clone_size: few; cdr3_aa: CSAATGGNGGYTF; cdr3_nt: TGCAGCGCAGCCACAGGGGGGAATGGGGGCTACACCTTC
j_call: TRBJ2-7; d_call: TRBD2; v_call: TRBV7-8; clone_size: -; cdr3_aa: CASSAEWGRESYEQYF; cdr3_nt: TGTGCCAGCAGCGCAGAATGGGGGAGGGAATCCTACGAGCAGTACTTC
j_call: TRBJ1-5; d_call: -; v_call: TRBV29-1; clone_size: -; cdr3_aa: CSVEVPAKYSNQPQHF; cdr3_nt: TGCAGCGTTGAAGTTCCAGCGAAATATAGCAATCAGCCCCAGCATTTT
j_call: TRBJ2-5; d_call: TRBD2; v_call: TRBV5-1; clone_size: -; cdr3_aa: CASSLTSAGETQYF; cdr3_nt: TGCGCCAGCAGCTTGACTAGCGCGGGTGAGACCCAGTACTTC
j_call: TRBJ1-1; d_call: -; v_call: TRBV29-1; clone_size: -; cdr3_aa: CSVALGGVGTEAFF; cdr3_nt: TGCAGCGTGGCCCTTGGGGGGGTCGGCACTGAAGCTTTCTTT
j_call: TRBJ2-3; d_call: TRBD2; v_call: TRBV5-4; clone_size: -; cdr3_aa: CASSIGTSGNTDTQYF; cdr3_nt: TGTGCCAGCAGCATAGGGACTAGCGGGAACACAGATACGCAGTATTTT
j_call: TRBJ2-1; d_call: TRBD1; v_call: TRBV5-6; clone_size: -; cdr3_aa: CASSDRDRAYNEQFF; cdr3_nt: TGTGCCAGCAGCGACCGGGACAGGGCATACAATGAGCAGTTCTTC
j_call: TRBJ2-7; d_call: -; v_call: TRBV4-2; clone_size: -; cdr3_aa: CASSQDVGTSYEQYF; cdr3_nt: TGTGCCAGCAGCCAAGATGTGGGTACTAGCTACGAGCAGTACTTC
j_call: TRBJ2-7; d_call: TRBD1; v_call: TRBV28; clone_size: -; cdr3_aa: CASSTGTGIYEQYF; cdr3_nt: TGTGCCAGCAGTACCGGGACAGGGATCTACGAGCAGTACTTC
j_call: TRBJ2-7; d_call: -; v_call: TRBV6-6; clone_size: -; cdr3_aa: CASSTPSTYEQYF; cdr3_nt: TGTGCCAGCAGTACTCCTTCGACCTACGAGCAGTACTTC
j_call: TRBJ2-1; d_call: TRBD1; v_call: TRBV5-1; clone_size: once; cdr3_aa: CASSSLWTGDYNEQFF; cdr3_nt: TGCGCCAGCAGCTCGTTGTGGACAGGGGACTACAATGAGCAGTTCTTC
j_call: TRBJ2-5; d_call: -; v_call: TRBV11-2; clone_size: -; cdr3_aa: CASSPSGEGETQYF; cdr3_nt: TGTGCCAGCAGCCCCTCGGGGGAAGGAGAGACCCAGTACTTC
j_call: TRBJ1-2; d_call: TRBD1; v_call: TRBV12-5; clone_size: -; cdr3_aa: CASGLGGQGSGYTF; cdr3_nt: TGTGCTAGTGGTTTGGGGGGACAGGGCTCTGGCTACACCTTC
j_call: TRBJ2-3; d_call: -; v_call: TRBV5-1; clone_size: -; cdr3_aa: CASSLEGRGFIDTQYF; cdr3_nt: TGCGCCAGCAGCTTGGAGGGCAGGGGTTTCATTGACACGCAGTATTTT
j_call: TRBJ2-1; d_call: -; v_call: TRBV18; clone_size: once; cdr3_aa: CASSPRVASSYNEQFF; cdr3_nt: TGTGCCAGCTCACCCAGGGTTGCGAGCTCCTACAATGAGCAGTTCTTC
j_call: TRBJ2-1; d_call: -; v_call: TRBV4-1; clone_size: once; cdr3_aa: CASSYDRYSYNEQFF; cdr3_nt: TGCGCCAGCAGTTACGACAGATACTCCTACAATGAGCAGTTCTTC
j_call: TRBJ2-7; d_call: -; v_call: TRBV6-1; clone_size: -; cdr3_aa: CASSEGGRTWVAEREQYF; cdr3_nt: TGTGCCAGCAGTGAGGGGGGTCGTACATGGGTGGCCGAGAGGGAGCAGTACTTC
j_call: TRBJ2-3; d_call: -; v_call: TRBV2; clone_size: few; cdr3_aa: CASSLDSRTDTQYF; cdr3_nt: TGTGCCAGCAGCTTGGACTCCCGCACAGATACGCAGTATTTT
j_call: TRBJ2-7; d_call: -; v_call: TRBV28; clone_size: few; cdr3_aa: CASSTLRGLSEQYF; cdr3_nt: TGTGCCAGCAGTACTCTCAGGGGTTTGAGCGAGCAGTACTTC
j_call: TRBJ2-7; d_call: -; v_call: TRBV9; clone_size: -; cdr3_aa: CASSVAFDSAYEQYF; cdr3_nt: TGTGCCAGCAGCGTAGCTTTTGACTCCGCCTACGAGCAGTACTTC
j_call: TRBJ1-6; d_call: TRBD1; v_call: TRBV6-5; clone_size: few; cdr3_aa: CASNLGTDSPLHF; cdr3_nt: TGTGCCAGCAATTTAGGGACAGATTCACCCCTCCACTTT
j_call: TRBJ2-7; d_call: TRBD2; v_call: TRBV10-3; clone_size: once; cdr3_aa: CAISDGTSGGNEQYF; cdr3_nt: TGTGCCATCAGCGACGGGACTAGCGGGGGGAACGAGCAGTACTTC
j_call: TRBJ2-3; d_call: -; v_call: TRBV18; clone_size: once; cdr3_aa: CASSPLPQSTDTQYF; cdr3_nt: TGTGCCAGCTCACCACTGCCTCAGTCCACAGATACGCAGTATTTT
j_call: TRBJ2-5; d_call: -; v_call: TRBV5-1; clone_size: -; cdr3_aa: CASSLLPGGGETQYF; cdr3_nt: TGCGCCAGCAGCTTGCTTCCAGGAGGAGGAGAGACCCAGTACTTC
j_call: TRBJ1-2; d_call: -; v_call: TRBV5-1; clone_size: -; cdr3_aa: CASSLAGGDYGYTF; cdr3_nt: TGCGCCAGCAGCTTGGCCGGGGGGGACTATGGCTACACCTTC
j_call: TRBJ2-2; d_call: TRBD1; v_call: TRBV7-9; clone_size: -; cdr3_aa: CASSQGAFAGELFF; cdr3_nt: TGTGCCAGCAGCCAGGGGGCTTTCGCCGGGGAGCTGTTTTTT
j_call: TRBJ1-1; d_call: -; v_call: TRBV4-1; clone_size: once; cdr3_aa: CASSPGGDTEAFF; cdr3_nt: TGCGCCAGCAGCCCCGGAGGGGACACTGAAGCTTTCTTT
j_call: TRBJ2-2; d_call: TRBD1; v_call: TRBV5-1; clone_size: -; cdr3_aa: CASRQGTPNTGELFF; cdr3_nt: TGCGCCAGCAGACAGGGGACCCCGAACACCGGGGAGCTGTTTTTT
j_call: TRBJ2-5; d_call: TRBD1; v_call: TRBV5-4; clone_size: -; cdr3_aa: CASSLDRVQETQYF; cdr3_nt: TGTGCCAGCAGCCTAGACAGGGTCCAAGAGACCCAGTACTTC
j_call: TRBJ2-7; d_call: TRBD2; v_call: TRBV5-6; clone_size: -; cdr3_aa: CASSYRALRGGEQYF; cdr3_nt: TGTGCCAGCAGCTACCGGGCCCTACGGGGGGGCGAGCAGTACTTC
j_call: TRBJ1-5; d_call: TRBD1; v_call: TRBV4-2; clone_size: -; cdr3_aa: CASSQTGYGQPQHF; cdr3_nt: TGTGCCAGCAGCCAGACAGGGTACGGTCAGCCCCAGCATTTT
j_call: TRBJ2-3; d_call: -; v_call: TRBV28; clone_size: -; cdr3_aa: CASSRRLVLDTQYF; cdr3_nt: TGTGCCAGCAGCCGTCGACTAGTCCTAGATACGCAGTATTTT
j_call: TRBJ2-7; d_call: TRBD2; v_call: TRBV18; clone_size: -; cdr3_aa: CASSPLPSGNNEQYF; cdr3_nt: TGTGCCAGCTCACCACTGCCTAGCGGGAATAACGAGCAGTACTTC
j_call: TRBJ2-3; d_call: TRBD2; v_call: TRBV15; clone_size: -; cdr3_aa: CATSNSGSFTDTQYF; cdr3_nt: TGTGCCACCAGCAATAGCGGGAGTTTCACAGATACGCAGTATTTT
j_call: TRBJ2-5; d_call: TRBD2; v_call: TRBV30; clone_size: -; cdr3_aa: CAWSPGTSEETQYF; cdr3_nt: TGTGCCTGGAGTCCCGGGACTAGTGAAGAGACCCAGTACTTC
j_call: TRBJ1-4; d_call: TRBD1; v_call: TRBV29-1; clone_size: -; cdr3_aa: CSVSQQGEKLFF; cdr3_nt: TGCAGCGTTTCTCAACAGGGGGAAAAACTGTTTTTT
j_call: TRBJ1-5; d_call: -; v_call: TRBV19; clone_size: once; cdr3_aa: CASSRGGGAQYEPQHF; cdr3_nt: TGTGCCAGTAGTAGGGGCGGGGGCGCGCAGTATGAGCCCCAGCATTTT
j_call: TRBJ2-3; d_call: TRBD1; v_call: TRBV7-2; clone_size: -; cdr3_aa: CASRLQGWYTDTQYF; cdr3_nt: TGTGCCAGCAGACTACAGGGGTGGTACACAGATACGCAGTATTTT